Sequencing of this T cell receptor beta chain was carried out in a study of blood T cells in healthy people across ages. Only a few counts were recorded for this clonotype. Germline V gives CDR1 LGHNA, CDR2 YSLEER. V lost 5 bases to trimming and J lost 11 bases, with 19 bases between them. The CDR3 runs 14 residues. With a J-beta primer mix and a sample-barcoded 5' primer, a second PCR ran about 6 to 11 cycles. A template-switch adaptor that had 12 random nucleotides put a tag on each cDNA molecule. Every sample gave at least 2.5 million paired-end reads containing CDR3. TCRdb re-called the 5' RACE reads with MiXCR, one entry per CDR3 protein. The table shows over 1,500,000 distinct CDR3 sequences, with less than 50% occurring only once. Donors were healthy Caucasian individuals from Russia aged roughly 6 to 90. Every sample had a minimum of 6.5 million PBMCs isolated.

The genes are TRBV4-3 and TRBJ2-4, with D possibly TRBD1 on 6 matching bases. The TCR sequence derives from a woman aged 40 to 49 in good health. Sequencing input: blood. CDR3 nucleotide sequence: TGCGCCAGCAGCGTCACCATTGGGGGCGAGGTTCAGTACTTC. This gives the protein CASSVTIGGEVQYF.